The 18 T cell receptor beta chains reported below all come from one sample, sequenced in a study of blood T cell repertoires in COVID-19. Generated by immunoSEQ multiplex PCR, the TCRdb table keeps only in-frame clones and is missing some. The top ten hold 3.5% of the sample, which has more than 65,000 clones, roughly 84% seen once. The sample taken for sequencing was peripheral blood. The receptors here all came from a man aged 50 or older with acute or convalescent COVID-19.

CDR3 coding DNA: TGTGCCAGCAGTATAGAGGGAGACCCCTATCAGCCCCAGCATTTT. This translates into CASSIEGDPYQPQHF. The chain joins TRBV7-8 to TRBJ1-5; D call uncertain. In germline, CDR1 is SGHVS, CDR2 FQNEAQ. The CDR3 totals 15 residues. V lost 6 bases, J lost 5 bases, and 17 bases lay in between.

The CDR3 loop reads CASSVEGSGANEQFF. The CDR3 DNA follows: TGTGCCAGCAGCGTAGAGGGGAGCGGGGCCAATGAGCAGTTCTTC. The chain has TRBV9 and TRBJ2-1; 7 bases align to TRBD2. Germline V gives CDR1 SGDLS, CDR2 YYNGEE. Trimming took 0 bases from V and 6 from J; bases not matched to a gene: 6. The CDR3 covers 15 residues.

The V gene is TRBV7-9, the J gene TRBJ1-1, with D unclear. Trimming cost V 3 bases and J 7 bases, with 12 bases left between them. The CDR3 contains 13 residues. The germline V gene has CDR1 SEHNR and CDR2 FQNEAQ (reference sequence). The CDR3, as DNA: TGTGCCAGCAGCTTTGGCCTGAACGATGAAGCTTTCTTT. Residues: CASSFGLNDEAFF.

V and J are TRBV5-4 and TRBJ2-1, with 13 bases lining up with TRBD2. Trimming took 5 bases from V and 9 from J; bases not matched to a gene: 8. This CDR3 has 15 amino acids. Germline loops: CDR1 SGHNT, CDR2 YYREEE (reference sequence). CDR3 DNA: TGTGCCAGCAGACGAACTAGCGGGGGGGCCGGTGAGCAGTTCTTC. Its translation is CASRRTSGGAGEQFF. Based on the CDR3 plus reference TRBV5-4 and TRBJ2-1, the full variable domain is ETGVTQSPTHLIKTRGQQVTLRCSSQSGHNTVSWYQQALGQGPQFIFQYYREEENGRGNFPPRFSGLQFPNYSSELNVNALELDDSALYLCASRRTSGGAGEQFFGPGTRLTVL.

This clone has a handful of counts. The chain employs TRBV5-4 and TRBJ1-2; D perhaps matches TRBD1 (6 bases). Trimming took off 4 bases at V and 3 bases at J, with 13 bases between the two ends. Germline assignment: CDR1 SGHNT and CDR2 YYREEE (reference sequence). This CDR3 spans 14 amino acids. CDR3 amino acids: CASSRDKRDYGYTF. DNA of the CDR3: TGTGCCAGCAGCCGGGACAAACGGGACTATGGCTACACCTTC.

The chain combines TRBV18 with TRBJ2-1; possible D gene TRBD2, 6 bases. Trimming pared 0 bases from V and 7 bases from J, leaving 19 bases between. The CDR3 is made up of 17 amino acids. The V gene's germline CDR1 is KGHSH and CDR2 LQKENI. As DNA, the CDR3 is TGTGCCAGCTCACCACCAAACCACGGGAGTGGGAGGAATGAGCAGTTCTTC. It codes for CASSPPNHGSGRNEQFF. The complete variable domain, with remaining parts taken from reference TRBV18 and TRBJ2-1, reads NAGVMQNPRHLVRRRGQEARLRCSPMKGHSHVYWYRQLPEEGLKFMVYLQKENIIDESGMPKERFSAEFPKEGPSILRIQQVVRGDSAAYFCASSPPNHGSGRNEQFFGPGTRLTVL.

The CDR3 DNA reads as TGTGCCAGCTCACCACCAAGGACGGGAAGGCATGAGCAGTTCTTC. Translating gives CASSPPRTGRHEQFF. The chain uses TRBV18 and TRBJ2-1; D possibly corresponds to TRBD2 (5 bases). CDR1 and CDR2 from the germline V gene are KGHSH and LQKENI. V was cut by 0 bases and J by 8 bases, with 14 bases left in between. This CDR3 is 15 amino acids long.

V is TRBV14 and J is TRBJ1-6; weak D call: TRBD1 (5 bases). Between the trimmed V and J ends, which lost 1 base and 13 bases, there was a span of 11 bases. Germline-derived CDR1 and CDR2 are SGHDN and FVKESK. This CDR3 comprises 13 residues. The CDR3 spells CASSQGGGTPLHF. The DNA of the CDR3 is TGTGCCAGCAGCCAAGGGGGCGGGACTCCCCTCCACTTT. The whole variable domain, remainder taken from reference TRBV14 and TRBJ1-6, is EAGVTQFPSHSVIEKGQTVTLRCDPISGHDNLYWYRRVMGKEIKFLLHFVKESKQDESGMPNNRFLAERTGGTYSTLKVQPAELEDSGVYFCASSQGGGTPLHFGNGTRLTVT.

CDR3 region: CASGGTGGLEQFF. The CDR3 DNA reads TGTGCCAGCGGTGGGACAGGGGGTTTGGAGCAGTTCTTC. The genes are TRBV19 and TRBJ2-1; TRBD1 matches 11 bases. The V gene end was trimmed by 9 bases and the J gene end by 10 bases; junction bases not matched to a gene: 8. Germline-derived CDR1 and CDR2 are LNHDA and SQIVND (reference sequence). There are 13 residues in the CDR3.

The chain combines TRBV10-2 with TRBJ1-5; 7 nucleotides match TRBD1. From germline, CDR1 is WSHSY and CDR2 SAAADI. V trimming: 5 bases; J trimming: 2 bases; junction bases outside the gene matches: 6. The CDR3 runs to 15 residues. The CDR3 loop is CASSSGTVGNQPQHF. CDR3 sequence (DNA): TGCGCCAGCAGTTCCGGGACAGTGGGCAATCAGCCCCAGCATTTT.

The genes are TRBV4-2 and TRBJ2-6; 13 bases line up with TRBD2. CDR1 and CDR2 from the germline V gene are LGHNA and YNFKEQ. The CDR3 contains 18 residues. The junction had 7 bases not matched to a gene; V was cut back by 4 bases and J by 4 bases. The CDR3 here is CASSLRLAGGSGANVLTF. CDR3 bases: TGTGCCAGCAGCCTCAGACTAGCGGGGGGTTCCGGGGCCAACGTCCTGACTTTC.

The chain is built from TRBV11-3 and TRBJ2-3; 11 bases agree with TRBD2. The length of the CDR3 is 16 residues. The germline V gene has CDR1 SGHNT and CDR2 YENEEA. The junction had 8 bases not matched to a gene; V was cut back by 4 bases and J by 5 bases. CDR3 in amino acids: CASSYGTSGLGDTQYF. DNA of the CDR3: TGTGCCAGCAGCTATGGGACTAGCGGACTTGGAGATACGCAGTATTTT.

This clone was detected a few times. The CDR3 spells CASSDTGSTEAFF. The CDR3 bases are TGTGCCAGTAGTGACACAGGGAGCACTGAAGCTTTCTTT. The rearrangement uses TRBV19 and TRBJ1-1; possibly TRBD1 for D (6 bases). With 5 bases removed from V and 4 bases from J, the gap between germline ends came to 11 bases. This CDR3 spans 13 amino acids. Germline CDR1 reads LNHDA; CDR2 reads SQIVND (reference sequence).

The chain carries TRBV9 and TRBJ2-3; 7 bases fit TRBD2. Germline CDR1 SGDLS, CDR2 YYNGEE. Trimming cost V 3 bases and J 3 bases; bases outside gene matches: 7. The CDR3 loop spans 15 amino acids. CDR3 sequence (DNA): TGTGCCAGCAGCGAACAGACTAGCCCGACAGATACGCAGTATTTT. It specifies CASSEQTSPTDTQYF.

This chain links TRBV9 with TRBJ1-2, with D possibly TRBD1 on 6 matching bases. Between the trimmed V and J ends, which lost 4 bases and 5 bases, there was a span of 15 bases. Germline CDR1 is SGDLS and CDR2 is YYNGEE. This CDR3 comprises 14 residues. The CDR3 is CASSTPGQLYGYTF. In DNA, the CDR3 is TGTGCCAGCAGCACCCCGGGACAATTATATGGCTACACCTTC.

Remarks on this clone: Other DNA sequences within the sample encode an identical CDR3. This chain uses TRBV9 with TRBJ1-5; the D gene is possibly TRBD1 (6 bases). The CDR3 has 15 amino acids. Trimming removed 0 bases at V and 1 base at J, with 8 bases between. Germline assignment: CDR1 SGDLS and CDR2 YYNGEE. The CDR3 reads CASSVGGRSNQPQHF. The CDR3 DNA reads as TGTGCCAGCAGCGTAGGGGGGCGCAGCAATCAGCCCCAGCATTTT.

This clone was seen only a few times. The gene calls are TRBV2 and TRBJ1-6; no reliable D call. The CDR3 runs 16 residues. Trimming left V 5 bases short and J 4 bases short, with 15 bases between. Germline values: CDR1 SNHLY, CDR2 FYNNEI. In nucleotides, the CDR3 is TGTGCCAGCAGTTATAACGGACTACCTTATAATTCACCCCTCCACTTT. It yields the protein CASSYNGLPYNSPLHF.

This clone was observed a handful of times. Other DNA sequences in this specimen translate into the identical CDR3. V and J are TRBV7-9 and TRBJ2-1; D perhaps matches TRBD2 (5 bases). The CDR3 runs 13 residues. V shed 5 bases and J shed 4 bases, with 9 bases lying between them. Looked up from germline, CDR1 is SEHNR and CDR2 is FQNEAQ (reference sequence). The CDR3 loop is CASSPVAYNEQFF. The CDR3 nucleotides are TGTGCCAGCAGCCCGGTAGCGTACAATGAGCAGTTCTTC.